This T cell receptor (beta chain) was captured by sequencing in a study of T cells in Graves' hyperthyroidism and ophthalmopathy. Many counts were recorded for this clonotype. The CDR3 is 13 amino acids. The germline V and J ends were trimmed by 7 bases and 7 bases, with 16 bases remaining between them. CDR1 MNHNS and CDR2 SASEGT come from the germline V gene. The TCR beta CDR3 regions underwent amplification using RNA transcripts as the source. The HTBI primer set drove a first-round RT-PCR of the TCR CDR3. TCRdb re-called the multiplex PCR reads with MiXCR, one entry per CDR3 protein. Of some 360,000 distinct CDR3 sequences in the sample, about a sixth were seen once.

The sequencing input was blood. V gene TRBV6-1 combines with J gene TRBJ2-5; no reliable D call. This receptor was taken from a woman aged 40 to 55 with Graves' ophthalmopathy. Here the CDR3 reads CASTELVSGTQYF. The CDR3 nucleotides are TGTGCCAGCACCGAACTCGTCTCGGGGACCCAGTACTTC.